Below, 19 T cell receptor beta chains from the same sample are listed, as sequenced in a study of T cells after yellow fever vaccination (dated by TCRdb to 2018 to 2020). To prepare the library, 5' RACE was applied. For sequencing, an Illumina HiSeq 2500 was employed. TCRdb reworked the public reads: Q25 trimming with fastp, MiXCR clone assembly, productive beta chains retained. Every distinct CDR3 protein forms one entry, paired with its most common genes and DNA. In all, the sample holds 320,000 or so distinct CDR3 sequences, and about 8.3% of those were seen once. About 16% of the sample is taken by the ten largest. This specimen's treatment or condition label, per the study, means: live attenuated yellow fever vaccine strain. This material consisted of PBMCs, taken roughly seven weeks after the first yellow fever vaccination. Receptors originate from a man younger than 30 who received the YFV17D yellow fever vaccine.

The rearrangement joins TRBV5-1 to TRBJ2-2, with D unclear. The CDR3 contains 13 residues. From germline, CDR1 is SGHRS and CDR2 YFSETQ. Trimming left V 7 bases short and J 4 bases short, with 11 bases between. The DNA of the CDR3 is TGCGCCAGCCGGTTAAGTTTCACCGGGGAGCTGTTTTTT. It encodes CASRLSFTGELFF.

Many counts were recorded for this clonotype. This chain connects TRBV27 to TRBJ2-5; D not resolved. Per germline, CDR1 MNHEY and CDR2 SMNVEV (reference sequence). The CDR3 sequence is 17 residues long. Trimming took 5 bases from V and 2 from J, leaving 21 bases between them. The DNA of the CDR3 is TGTGCCAGCAGTCCTTACAAGGACCCAAGAGTGCAAGAGACCCAGTACTTC. Its translation is CASSPYKDPRVQETQYF.

This clonotype appeared many times. The V call is TRBV27, the J call TRBJ2-2; D perhaps matches TRBD2 (6 bases). The CDR3 is made up of 14 amino acids. The V gene's germline CDR1 is MNHEY and CDR2 SMNVEV (reference sequence). The ends were cut back, 3 bases at V and 4 bases at J, with 9 bases in the middle. CDR3 sequence (DNA): TGTGCCAGCAGTTTCCCCGGGGGCACCGGGGAGCTGTTTTTT. Amino acid sequence: CASSFPGGTGELFF.

For the CDR3, the DNA is TGCGCCAGCAGACACCGCCGTTCCCGGGGCCCCTACAATGAGCAGTTCTTC. Protein sequence: CASRHRRSRGPYNEQFF. V and J are TRBV5-1 and TRBJ2-1; D possibly uses TRBD1 or TRBD2 (5 bases each). Trimming removed 5 bases from V and 2 bases from J, with 20 bases in between. The CDR3 has 17 amino acids. The germline V gene encodes CDR1 SGHRS and CDR2 YFSETQ.

This clonotype was detected only a few times. The V and J genes are TRBV9 and TRBJ2-3; unclear D gene. This CDR3 is 14 amino acids long. Looked up from germline, CDR1 is SGDLS and CDR2 is YYNGEE. V lost 0 bases to trimming and J lost 4 bases, with 9 bases between them. CDR3 in DNA: TGTGCCAGCAGCGTAGCTACGGGTTCAGATACGCAGTATTTT. This codes for CASSVATGSDTQYF.

This clonotype showed up just a few times. The chain joins TRBV9 to TRBJ2-1, with 8 bases fitting TRBD2. CDR3 length: 16 residues. Germline CDR1 is SGDLS and CDR2 is YYNGEE. V lost 3 bases to trimming and J lost 4 bases; unmatched junction nucleotides: 9. CDR3 amino acids: CASSAPGAGAYNEQFF. The CDR3 coding sequence is TGTGCCAGCAGCGCCCCCGGAGCGGGGGCATACAATGAGCAGTTCTTC.

This chain connects TRBV5-6 to TRBJ2-7, with D possibly TRBD1 on 6 matching bases. The CDR3 spans 17 residues. V lost 4 bases and J lost 6, with 26 bases in between. Germline V gene data show CDR1 as SGHDT and CDR2 as YYEEEE. The CDR3, as DNA: TGTGCCAGCAGCCGGATACCCTTGACGGGTATGGGGGCCGAGCAGTACTTC. Translation gives CASSRIPLTGMGAEQYF. Together with reference TRBV5-6 and TRBJ2-7, the CDR3 gives the full variable domain: DAGVTQSPTHLIKTRGQQVTLRCSPKSGHDTVSWYQQALGQGPQFIFQYYEEEERQRGNFPDRFSGHQFPNYSSELNVNALLLGDSALYLCASSRIPLTGMGAEQYFGPGTRLTVT.

This clonotype was counted a few times. The chain combines TRBV5-6 with TRBJ2-2; D remains unclear. V shed 2 bases and J shed 2 bases, with 19 bases lying between them. CDR3 length: 18 amino acids. Germline CDR1 is SGHDT and CDR2 is YYEEEE. CDR3 sequence reads: CASSFAVGPARNTGELFF. In DNA form, the CDR3 reads TGTGCCAGCAGCTTTGCGGTCGGACCAGCGAGAAACACCGGGGAGCTGTTTTTT.

V and J are TRBV9 and TRBJ2-5, with 10 nucleotides matching TRBD2. Per germline, CDR1 SGDLS and CDR2 YYNGEE. This CDR3 contains 17 residues. Germline trimming cut 3 bases from V and 1 base from J; bases unmatched to any gene: 9. The CDR3 loop is CASSASLAGPSQETQYF. The CDR3 nucleotides read TGTGCCAGCAGCGCCTCACTAGCGGGGCCATCCCAAGAGACCCAGTACTTC.

This clonotype was seen a few times. The rearrangement links TRBV11-2 to TRBJ2-5, with TRBD1 matching over 9 bases. The CDR3 contains 15 residues. The germline CDR1 and CDR2 sequences are SGHAT and FQNNGV. V trimming: 3 bases; J trimming: 4 bases; junction bases outside the gene matches: 6. CDR3 in amino acids: CASSFAGGQGETQYF. In DNA form, the CDR3 reads TGTGCCAGCAGCTTCGCAGGGGGACAGGGAGAGACCCAGTACTTC.

This clonotype appeared a few times. The chain joins TRBV7-2 to TRBJ1-2; 8 positions agree with TRBD1. This CDR3 has 16 amino acids. After removal of 6 bases from V and 4 bases from J, the junction contained 13 bases not matched to a gene. Germline loops: CDR1 SGHTA, CDR2 FQGNSA. The chain's CDR3 is CASRSTTTGASYGYTF. CDR3 DNA sequence: TGTGCCAGCAGATCAACTACGACAGGGGCGAGCTATGGCTACACCTTC.

This clonotype was counted ten times or more. The chain recombines TRBV20-1 with TRBJ2-1; maybe TRBD2 (7 bases). With 5 bases removed from V and 4 bases from J, the gap between germline ends came to 15 bases. The CDR3 length is 14 residues. The germline gives CDR1 DFQATT, CDR2 SNEGSKA (reference sequence). The CDR3 reads CSAAPRGAYNEQFF. The CDR3 region has the DNA TGCAGTGCTGCACCCCGGGGGGCATACAATGAGCAGTTCTTC.

The chain couples TRBV29-1 to TRBJ2-5; TRBD2 aligns across 7 bases. V dropped 0 bases and J dropped 5; count of bases not matched to a gene: 12. The CDR3 runs to 16 residues. Per the germline V gene, CDR1 is SQVTM and CDR2 is ANQGSEA. The CDR3 reads CSVEDPFLGGKETQYF. DNA for the CDR3: TGCAGCGTTGAAGATCCGTTCTTGGGGGGGAAGGAGACCCAGTACTTC.

In this sample, this clonotype turned up a few times. The CDR3 spells CAIGTSGSGTDTQYF. DNA for the CDR3: TGTGCCATCGGGACTAGCGGATCGGGGACAGATACGCAGTATTTT. The V call is TRBV11-2, the J call TRBJ2-3; 11 nucleotides line up with TRBD2. The CDR3 is 15 amino acids. With V trimmed by 10 bases and J by 3 bases, 9 bases remained unmatched. CDR1 SGHAT and CDR2 FQNNGV come from the germline V gene.

This clonotype was detected a few times. V gene TRBV29-1 combines with J gene TRBJ2-2, with 7 bases matching TRBD1. V lost 6 bases and J lost 4; bases outside the gene matches: 2. The CDR3 has 12 amino acids. The germline V gene has CDR1 SQVTM and CDR2 ANQGSEA. This CDR3 is CSVYRGTGELFF. CDR3 nucleotides: TGCAGCGTCTACAGGGGCACCGGGGAGCTGTTTTTT.

This clonotype showed up many times. The chain uses TRBV5-1 and TRBJ1-3; D is undetermined. The CDR3 spans 14 residues. Germline assignment: CDR1 SGHRS and CDR2 YFSETQ. V dropped 2 bases and J dropped 4 bases, with 10 bases sitting between them. The CDR3 sequence is CASSLRTGGNTIYF. The CDR3 DNA is TGCGCCAGCAGCTTAAGGACGGGGGGAAACACCATATATTTT.

This clonotype was observed a handful of times. The CDR3 sequence: CASSPPSGNYGYTF. The DNA of the CDR3 is TGTGCCAGCAGCCCCCCTTCAGGGAACTATGGCTACACCTTC. V usage is TRBV7-8 and J usage is TRBJ1-2, with D perhaps matching TRBD1 (5 bases). The CDR3 runs to 14 residues. V lost 5 bases and J 2 bases, leaving 12 bases between the germline ends. Germline loops: CDR1 SGHVS, CDR2 FQNEAQ.

The chain links TRBV9 to TRBJ2-2; the D gene is possibly TRBD1 (5 bases). Trimming took off 2 bases at V and 2 bases at J, with 13 bases between the two ends. The CDR3 length is 16 residues. Per germline, CDR1 SGDLS and CDR2 YYNGEE. CDR3 residues: CASSVRGSPNTGELFF. The CDR3, as DNA: TGTGCCAGCAGCGTTAGGGGAAGCCCTAACACCGGGGAGCTGTTTTTT. The full variable domain, completed using reference TRBV9 and TRBJ2-2, is DSGVTQTPKHLITATGQRVTLRCSPRSGDLSVYWYQQSLDQGLQFLIQYYNGEERAKGNILERFSAQQFPDLHSELNLSSLELGDSALYFCASSVRGSPNTGELFFGEGSRLTVL.

The chain recombines TRBV20-1 with TRBJ2-7; TRBD1 matches 9 bases. Germline-derived CDR1 and CDR2 are DFQATT and SNEGSKA (reference sequence). V lost 3 bases and J lost 6; bases outside the gene matches: 6. This CDR3 contains 13 residues. The CDR3 reads CSARGTGPSEQYV. CDR3 in DNA: TGCAGTGCTAGGGGGACAGGGCCATCCGAGCAGTACGTC.